This TCR beta chain was identified during a study of cytomegalovirus exposure and HLA in healthy donors (dated 2017 in TCRdb). Looking at the study overall: An earlier analysis of roughly 500 of the donors reported 276 Gb of sequence data and roughly 120 million unique TCR beta sequences obtained from around 190 million T cells. An early release covering 500 to 750 HLA-typed donors comprised about 320 gigabases of sequencing data and approximately 80 million unique TCR sequences. The number of donors typed differed by locus, with roughly 629-640 for A, B, C, DRB1 and DQB1, over 500 for DQA1, about 610 for DPA1, and some 450 for DPB1. Along with the approximately 650-subject first cohort, a separate validation cohort of over a hundred different subjects was used. The T cell repertoires of about 700 subjects were profiled by immunosequencing and related to cytomegalovirus serostatus. In a later analysis, previously published TCR beta repertoires from several hundred donors were re-analyzed and high-resolution HLA genotyping was added so that TCR occurrence patterns could be studied. Genome-wide SNP genotypes for about 55% of the roughly 670 donors were used in a later genetic analysis, which treated that subset as a discovery cohort. Five DR-DQ haplotypes were handled as single units for association and clustering because linkage in the cohort was strong. The later analysis used no new phenotypic data to find candidate immune exposures, relying instead on TCR beta sequences and their occurrence across donors. The study was designed to test whether signatures of past pathogen exposure could be identified by cataloging public T cell receptors. An earlier analysis of approximately 500 of the donors applied high-throughput TCR beta sequencing to assess whether each TCR beta V gene segment acted as functional or pseudogenic. To predict cytomegalovirus infection status, the study combined high-throughput TCR immunosequencing, statistical association of individual TCRs with disease status, and machine learning. All discovery cohort repertoires had been generated using a single sequencing platform. Donor age, sex, ethnicity and CMV serostatus were collected together with the repertoire data. Across some 400 genotyped donors of the cohort, an average of roughly 230,000 unique TCR beta nucleotide sequences per donor were sequenced, and roughly 20% of those sequences were non-productive. Among the approximately 400 genotyped donors, under 90% belonged to the genetic ancestry cluster associated with self-reported Caucasian donors. HLA typing included class I and class II loci at four-digit resolution. The study at large found these results: V-gene and J-gene trimming of TCR beta chains was associated with a missense DCLRE1C variant in a later genetic analysis, and the association was replicated in an independent cohort. It was suggested by the authors that the approach could potentially be generalized to other disease states and immunological phenotypes. In a later analysis, most CMV-associated TCR beta chains were found to appear HLA-restricted, with HLA associations seemingly driven largely by CMV exposure. Because counts were too low, 15 to 20 rarely observed V segments, including chromosome 9 orphons, were left out of the earlier analysis of a few hundred of the donors. In vitro tests confirmed that three of the cytomegalovirus-associated TCR beta chains recognize cytomegalovirus antigens. A further reported finding was that TCR beta sequences accurately predicted the HLA-A and HLA-B alleles for most subjects in the first cohort. Linkage disequilibrium might explain the correlated functional status among segregating V segments, but an unknown experimental factor could not be ruled out. The presence/absence analyses assumed that sequencing depth was roughly uniform across donors, and that assumption may not be true. Broadly in line with IMGT annotations, most TCR beta V segments showed up in productive rearrangements about 87% or about 30% of the time in an earlier analysis of under 700 of the donors. Cytomegalovirus status was reported to be diagnosed by the classifier with high specificity and sensitivity in both the original and validation cohorts. When HLA alleles, especially DR and DQ, strongly co-occurred, TCR associations were difficult to assign to individual alleles. At a false discovery rate of 0.05, a later analysis linked some 18,000 TCR beta sequences to specific HLA alleles. In a later analysis, TCR association rates were found to vary across HLA loci, with the most associated TCRs seen for DRB1 alleles and the fewest for HLA-C alleles. Some IMGT-functional V segments, including TRBV6-2 and TRBV6-3, could not be distinguished by the 87-base-pair reads and were therefore excluded. According to a later genetic analysis, donors in an Asian-associated ancestry cluster had fewer N-insertions in productive TCRs than the approximately 610-donor mean. A later analysis found that HLA-associated TCR beta chains were more clonally expanded and had lower generation probabilities than equally common non-associated chains. This cohort had only TCR beta chains sequenced, and the lack of alpha or paired-chain data limited which features could be detected. Across donors, most TCR sequences were observed very rarely, whereas some public TCRs were present in many individuals. For the cohort, immune exposure information was limited to CMV serostatus. A group of highly shared sequence variants was considered likely to be a technical artifact of the sequencing pipeline. In a later analysis, several top co-occurrence clusters were reported to appear linked to parvovirus B19, influenza, CMV and Epstein-Barr virus. HLA typing was unavailable for some donors at each locus, so association tests used only the typed subset. The study listed around 160 TCR beta chains as associated with cytomegalovirus.

In total, over 600 healthy bone marrow donors made up the cohort. Cohort members were all nominally healthy when sampled, although unrecorded immune exposures were likely present. The donor tested CMV seropositive, placing the donor among the 310 or so seropositive members of the cohort. Each donor provided a peripheral blood sample, and peripheral blood mononuclear cells were used for TCR beta sequencing. Genomic DNA extraction from the blood cell samples was performed with the Qiagen DNeasy Blood Extraction Kit. Remarks on this clone: Its antigen is not yet known. Nothing much larger sits one base from this clone, and base qualities are not available.

From the cysteine through the phenylalanine, the CDR3 covers 14 amino acids. The DNA shown is the 42-base CDR3, in frame from base 1. From the germline V gene (reference sequence), CDR1 is SEHNR and CDR2 is FQNEAQ. V sheds 2 bases and J sheds 5 bases, leaving 13 bases between their ends. Libraries were constructed by the immunoSEQ multiplex PCR assay. For the multiplex PCR, a mixture combining 60 forward primers for TCR Vbeta segments and 13 reverse primers for TCR Jbeta segments was used. The CDR3 region of rearranged TCR beta genes was amplified from genomic DNA with a multiplex PCR assay. On the Illumina HiSeq System, the amplified TCR beta libraries were sequenced as 87-base-pair reads. The paper's data handling went like this. Across the roughly 670 repertoires, a later analysis counted tens of millions of unique TCR beta chains, around 11 million of which were shared by at least two donors. Raw reads were error-corrected and collapsed into unique sequences by a nearest-neighbor algorithm in which closely related sequences were merged to remove PCR and sequencing errors. To assign V, D and J gene segments, CDR3 sequences were aligned to IMGT reference sequences. Each retained sequence needed at least a six-nucleotide match to both a V gene segment and a J gene segment. A rearrangement counted as productive if the CDR3 had no stop codons and remained in frame with V and J, and every other rearrangement counted as non-productive. Following IMGT convention, CDR3 was defined as the stretch from the second conserved V-encoded cysteine to the conserved J-encoded phenylalanine. The earlier analysis of some 540 of the donors excluded any sequence lacking an unambiguous match to a single V gene segment. In an earlier analysis of approximately 560 of the donors, a V segment was called functional when productive rearrangements were above 56.7%, and segregating when the standard deviation between donors exceeded 5%. A statistical classification framework was built to diagnose cytomegalovirus status from the catalog of TCR beta chain sequences. In a later analysis, TCR nucleotide sequences were compared against IMGT/GENE-DB human TR gene sequences so that V and J genes could be assigned. The TCRdist pipeline was used in a later analysis to assign CDR3 sequences and most-parsimonious VDJ recombination scenarios. A later analysis defined each TCR beta chain by its CDR3 amino acid sequence plus V-gene family, and excluded reads lacking a unique V-gene family. To address suspected cross-contamination and a sequencing artifact, a later analysis removed 450 to 700 highly shared, low-generation-probability nucleotide sequences. In a later analysis, a clonal expansion index was calculated for each public chain from normalized within-repertoire ranks of inferred template counts. In a later analysis, generation probabilities were computed with a VDJ recombination model fitted to out-of-frame rearrangements, and the resulting probabilities were checked against IGoR. Hypergeometric tests were used in a later analysis to score TCR-TCR, TCR-HLA and TCR-CMV co-occurrence, with a repertoire-size bias correction applied to the TCR pairs. To estimate false discovery rates, a later analysis permuted the HLA or CMV assignments 20 times. In a later analysis, co-occurring TCRs were grouped using DBSCAN, and TCRdist sequence similarity was added for clustering within HLA-allele-positive subsets. For co-occurrence clustering, repertoires with fewer than 30,000 or more than 120,000 public chains were excluded, along with several repertoires with anomalous nucleotide sharing. TCRdb re-hosts the immuneACCESS table, in-frame sequences only. Its copies lack some clones; in the studies checked, an unresolved V gene accounts for under half of them, and the cause for the rest is not known. V and J calls and clone size follow that table, whereas D and trimming were derived from the DNA. Present in this sample are 100,000 to 120,000 clones, around four fifths of which were seen just once. The ten most abundant clones make up approximately 5.6% of the sample.

Sequencing input: PBMCs. Recombination connected TRBV7-9 to TRBJ2-7; the D gene lacks a confident call. This receptor was identified in a man aged 30 to 45 in good health and CMV-seropositive. The DNA sequence is TGTGCCAGCAGCTTACCACTTACCCCCCACGAGCAGTACTTC. This gives the protein CASSLPLTPHEQYF.